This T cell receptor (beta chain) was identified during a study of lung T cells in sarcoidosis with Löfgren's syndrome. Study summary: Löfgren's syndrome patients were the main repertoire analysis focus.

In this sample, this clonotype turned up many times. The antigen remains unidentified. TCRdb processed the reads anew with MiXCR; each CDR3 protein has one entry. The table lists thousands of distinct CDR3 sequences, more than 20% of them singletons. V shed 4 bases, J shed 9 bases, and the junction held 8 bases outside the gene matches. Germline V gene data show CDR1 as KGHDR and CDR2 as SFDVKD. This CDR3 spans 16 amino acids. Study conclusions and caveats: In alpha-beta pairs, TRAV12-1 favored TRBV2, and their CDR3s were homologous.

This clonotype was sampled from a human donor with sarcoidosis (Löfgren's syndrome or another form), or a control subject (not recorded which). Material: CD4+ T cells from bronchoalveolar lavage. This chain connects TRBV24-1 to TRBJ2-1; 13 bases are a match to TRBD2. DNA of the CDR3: TGTGCCACCAGTGACCCCACTAGCGGGAGGGCCTTTGAGCAGTTCTTC. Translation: CATSDPTSGRAFEQFF.